Listed below are T cell receptor beta chains from one sample, sequenced in a study of T cells in Graves' hyperthyroidism and ophthalmopathy. TCRdb analysed the multiplex PCR reads with MiXCR anew, one entry per CDR3 protein. The profile shows about 380,000 distinct CDR3 sequences, about 15% of them singletons. The sequenced sample was blood. These receptors came from a woman aged 55 to 70 with Graves' hyperthyroidism. The CDR3 runs from the conserved cysteine through the conserved F or W. A D gene is named only where the DNA matches it firmly. The size entry is marked missing in some rows and otherwise reads once, few, many or a size class.

J: TRBJ2-1; size: many; V: TRBV28; D: -; CDR3: CASSLPQGYNEQFF; DNA: TGTGCCAGCAGTTTACCCCAGGGCTACAATGAGCAGTTCTTC
J: TRBJ2-7; size: -; V: TRBV9; D: TRBD2; CDR3: CASSVGTSEVYEQYF; DNA: TGTGCCAGCAGCGTAGGGACTAGCGAGGTCTACGAGCAGTACTTC
J: TRBJ2-5; size: many; V: TRBV11-2; D: TRBD2; CDR3: CASSLGGLAVETQYF; DNA: TGTGCCAGCAGCTTAGGCGGACTAGCGGTAGAGACCCAGTACTTC
J: TRBJ2-5; size: many; V: TRBV2; D: -; CDR3: CASSEGGGGASRETQYF; DNA: TGTGCCAGCAGTGAAGGGGGGGGGGGCGCGTCGAGAGAGACCCAGTACTTC
J: TRBJ2-3; size: many; V: TRBV7-3; D: -; CDR3: CASSPRQGTQYF; DNA: TGTGCCAGCAGCCCAAGGCAGGGTACGCAGTATTTT
J: TRBJ2-3; size: many; V: TRBV20-1; D: -; CDR3: CSARSSGADTQYF; DNA: TGCAGTGCTAGGAGTTCCGGGGCAGATACGCAGTATTTT
J: TRBJ2-5; size: -; V: TRBV7-3; D: TRBD1; CDR3: CASSSTGGEETQYF; DNA: TGTGCCAGCAGCTCGACAGGGGGCGAAGAGACCCAGTACTTC
J: TRBJ2-1; size: many; V: TRBV5-1; D: -; CDR3: CASSFGRLVGNEQFF; DNA: TGCGCCAGCAGCTTCGGCCGCTTGGTGGGCAATGAGCAGTTCTTC
J: TRBJ2-2; size: many; V: TRBV2; D: TRBD1; CDR3: CASTGQGSNTGELFF; DNA: TGTGCCAGCACTGGACAGGGGAGTAACACCGGGGAGCTGTTTTTT
J: TRBJ2-1; size: many; V: TRBV28; D: TRBD2; CDR3: CASSVSGQNYNEQFF; DNA: TGTGCCAGCAGCGTTAGCGGGCAAAACTACAATGAGCAGTTCTTC
J: TRBJ1-1; size: -; V: TRBV12-3/TRBV12-4; D: -; CDR3: CASSPGVPTTEAFF; DNA: TGTGCCAGCAGTCCGGGGGTGCCGACGACTGAAGCTTTCTTT
J: TRBJ1-1; size: few; V: TRBV5-5; D: TRBD1; CDR3: CASSLLLQGTTEAFF; DNA: TGTGCCAGCAGCCTCCTCCTACAGGGGACCACTGAAGCTTTCTTT
J: TRBJ1-1; size: many; V: TRBV7-6; D: -; CDR3: CASSLAGHPGEAFF; DNA: TGTGCCAGCAGCTTAGCTGGACACCCCGGGGAAGCTTTCTTT
J: TRBJ1-5; size: -; V: TRBV6-1; D: -; CDR3: CASRWGGNQPQHF; DNA: TGTGCCAGCAGATGGGGGGGCAATCAGCCCCAGCATTTT
J: TRBJ2-7; size: -; V: TRBV20-1; D: TRBD2; CDR3: CSARDNDGRYEQYF; DNA: TGCAGTGCTAGAGATAACGACGGGAGGTACGAGCAGTACTTC
J: TRBJ2-5; size: -; V: TRBV5-1; D: -; CDR3: CASSLGGMAMETQYF; DNA: TGCGCCAGCAGCCTTGGGGGAATGGCGATGGAGACCCAGTACTTC
J: TRBJ2-3; size: many; V: TRBV5-1; D: -; CDR3: CASSFQGRGRDTQYF; DNA: TGCGCCAGCAGCTTCCAGGGGCGCGGGCGAGATACGCAGTATTTT
J: TRBJ2-4; size: many; V: TRBV9; D: -; CDR3: CASSVDPGVGSNIQYF; DNA: TGTGCCAGCAGCGTAGACCCGGGAGTGGGGTCAAACATTCAGTACTTC
J: TRBJ2-1; size: few; V: TRBV10-1; D: TRBD2; CDR3: CASSDPGTSGYDSEQFF; DNA: TGCGCCAGCAGTGACCCTGGGACTAGCGGTTACGATAGTGAGCAGTTCTTC
J: TRBJ1-2; size: -; V: TRBV20-1; D: -; CDR3: CSARKRLSLYGYTF; DNA: TGCAGTGCTAGAAAGAGGTTGTCTCTCTATGGCTACACCTTC
J: TRBJ2-7; size: -; V: TRBV7-9; D: -; CDR3: CASSRAGTASYEQCF; DNA: TGTGCCAGCAGCCGAGCCGGGACTGCCTCCTACGAGCAGTGCTTC